This passage covers 13 T cell receptor beta chains from one sample sequenced in a study of T cell changes during pregnancy in multiple sclerosis. Assay used: immunoSEQ multiplex PCR; TCRdb lists only in-frame clones, some missing. Of 35,000 to 55,000 clones in the sample, 88% were seen once. Specimen: CD8+ T cells from peripheral blood mononuclear cells, collected after pregnancy. All receptors come from a female donor in good health, enrolled as a control in a pregnancy study.

The chain has TRBV4-2 and TRBJ2-5; no clear D. The germline CDR1 and CDR2 sequences are LGHNA and YNFKEQ. Trimming took 0 bases from V and 5 from J, leaving 10 bases between them. The CDR3 spans 14 residues. CDR3 residues: CASSQDWVGETQYF. For the CDR3, the DNA is TGTGCCAGCAGCCAAGACTGGGTCGGGGAGACCCAGTACTTC.

The rearrangement uses TRBV6-5 and TRBJ2-3; D might be TRBD2 (7 bases). This CDR3 contains 15 residues. V was clipped by 7 bases and J by 1 base, with 15 bases between them. Germline lookup yields CDR1 MNHEY and CDR2 SVGAGI. Here the CDR3 DNA reads TGTGCCAGCAATGGGGGGGGCGGGGGCACAGATACGCAGTATTTT. Translated: CASNGGGGGTDTQYF.

V usage is TRBV18 and J usage is TRBJ2-7; TRBD2 matches 8 bases. The length of the CDR3 is 13 residues. Germline assignment: CDR1 KGHSH and CDR2 LQKENI. Trimming cost V 6 bases and J 6 bases; bases outside gene matches: 7. The CDR3 DNA is TGTGCCAGCTCCAGACCGGGGGGGGGCGAGCAGTACTTC. Its translation: CASSRPGGGEQYF.

The rearrangement uses TRBV2 and TRBJ1-3; possible D gene TRBD1, 6 bases. The CDR3 runs to 15 residues. Germline assignment: CDR1 SNHLY and CDR2 FYNNEI. Trimming shortened V by 3 bases and J by 6 bases, and 15 bases separated the two germline ends. The CDR3 nucleotides are TGTGCCAGCAGTGATAAGGGGGTAGGAGCAAACACCATATATTTT. It specifies CASSDKGVGANTIYF.

The chain carries TRBV5-1 and TRBJ2-7; tentatively, D is TRBD1 (5 bases). The CDR3 length is 18 residues. Germline V gives CDR1 SGHRS, CDR2 YFSETQ. V lost 0 bases and J lost 0, with 19 bases in between. The CDR3 loop is CASSLAGGRAGISYEQYF. DNA for the CDR3: TGCGCCAGCAGCTTGGCGGGTGGACGGGCAGGGATCTCCTACGAGCAGTACTTC.

The chain is built from TRBV7-9 and TRBJ2-3, with D perhaps TRBD1 (5 bases). CDR1 is SEHNR and CDR2 is FQNEAQ in the germline V gene (reference sequence). The CDR3 totals 15 residues. Deletions cut 0 bases from V and 1 base from J, with 8 bases between. The CDR3 nucleotides read TGTGCCAGCAGCTTAGCCAGGGTGGGCACAGATACGCAGTATTTT. It encodes CASSLARVGTDTQYF.

This chain connects TRBV7-9 to TRBJ1-2; 11 nucleotides agree with TRBD1. The CDR3 spans 15 residues. Per the germline V gene, CDR1 is SEHNR and CDR2 is FQNEAQ (reference sequence). V shed 0 bases, J shed 4 bases, and the junction held 1 base outside the gene matches. This chain's CDR3 is CASSLAGQGGYGYTF. The CDR3 nucleotides read TGTGCCAGCAGCTTAGCGGGACAGGGGGGCTATGGCTACACCTTC. Full variable domain (missing parts from reference TRBV7-9 and TRBJ1-2): DTGVSQNPRHKITKRGQNVTFRCDPISEHNRLYWYRQTLGQGPEFLTYFQNEAQLEKSRLLSDRFSAERPKGSFSTLEIQRTEQGDSAMYLCASSLAGQGGYGYTFGSGTRLTVV.

The chain uses TRBV4-2 and TRBJ1-1, with 8 bases fitting TRBD1. V dropped 6 bases and J dropped 5; count of bases not matched to a gene: 2. The germline CDR1 and CDR2 sequences are LGHNA and YNFKEQ. The CDR3 runs to 12 residues. In DNA form, the CDR3 reads TGTGCCAGCAGAGGGGACAGGACTGAAGCTTTCTTT. This gives the protein CASRGDRTEAFF.

This clone was seen just once. CDR3: CASSPGTGALLKYEQYF. The CDR3 DNA sequence: TGTGCCAGCAGCCCTGGGACAGGGGCCTTACTTAAATACGAGCAGTACTTC. The chain couples TRBV7-8 to TRBJ2-7, with 10 bases that match TRBD1. The CDR3 is 17 residues long. The V segment lost 5 bases and the J segment 4 bases; nucleotides outside the gene matches: 14. CDR1 is SGHVS and CDR2 is FQNEAQ in the germline V gene.

The chain has TRBV2 and TRBJ2-7, with a tentative D call TRBD1 (6 bases). This CDR3 region has 13 residues. Germline CDR1 reads SNHLY; CDR2 reads FYNNEI. Trimming cost V 9 bases and J 2 bases, with 14 bases left between them. The CDR3 DNA follows: TGTGCCAGTGGGACACTCTCTCCCTACGAGCAGTACTTC. This encodes CASGTLSPYEQYF.

The chain has TRBV7-3 and TRBJ2-5; 9 bases are a match to TRBD1. Per the germline V gene, CDR1 is SGHTA and CDR2 is FQGTGA. J gave up 5 bases and V 2 bases, and 3 bases lay outside the gene matches. This CDR3 comprises 14 residues. The CDR3 nucleotides read TGTGCCAGCAGCTTAGGAGGGACAGGGGAGACCCAGTACTTC. This translates into CASSLGGTGETQYF.

V is TRBV28 and J is TRBJ2-3; 10 bases are a match to TRBD1. Trimming at V came to 6 bases and at J to 1 base, leaving 1 base not matched to a gene. Germline CDR1 is MDHEN and CDR2 is SYDVKM. CDR3 length: 14 residues. The CDR3 reads CASRGTGGTDTQYF. CDR3 nucleotides: TGTGCCAGCAGGGGGACAGGGGGCACAGATACGCAGTATTTT. The entire variable domain, with the rest obtained from reference TRBV28 and TRBJ2-3, is as follows: DVKVTQSSRYLVKRTGEKVFLECVQDMDHENMFWYRQDPGLGLRLIYFSYDVKMKEKGDIPEGYSVSREKKERFSLILESASTNQTSMYLCASRGTGGTDTQYFGPGTRLTVL.

This clone was found a few times. The V call is TRBV27, the J call TRBJ1-1; no clear D gene. Germline V lookup: CDR1 MNHEY, CDR2 SMNVEV (reference sequence). With 5 bases removed from V and 8 bases from J, the gap between germline ends came to 9 bases. The CDR3 length is 11 residues. CDR3: CASSARGEAFF. CDR3 in DNA: TGTGCCAGCAGTGCTCGAGGGGAAGCTTTCTTT.